The entry below gives a single TCR beta chain sequence along with its context. This CDR3 is also generated by other DNA sequences in the sample. Profiling relied on immunoSEQ multiplex PCR, and the TCRdb table lists in-frame clones only, not all of them. The table records over 120,000 clones, over 70% of them present only once. This CDR3 has 16 residues. Per germline, CDR1 SGHTA and CDR2 FQGTGA. The V and J ends lost 1 base and 3 bases, in that order; junction bases with no gene match: 4. This sample is drawn from a study of blood T cell repertoires in COVID-19. Turning to the study itself: The United States, Italy and Spain supplied acute and convalescent COVID-19 samples.

The TCR comes from a human donor in a cohort sampled during active COVID-19. The sequencing input was peripheral blood. This chain joins TRBV7-3 and TRBJ2-3; 10 positions match TRBD2. The DNA of the CDR3 is TGTGCCAGCAGCTTAAGCGCTAGCGGGAGTACAGATACGCAGTATTTT. Its protein product is CASSLSASGSTDTQYF.